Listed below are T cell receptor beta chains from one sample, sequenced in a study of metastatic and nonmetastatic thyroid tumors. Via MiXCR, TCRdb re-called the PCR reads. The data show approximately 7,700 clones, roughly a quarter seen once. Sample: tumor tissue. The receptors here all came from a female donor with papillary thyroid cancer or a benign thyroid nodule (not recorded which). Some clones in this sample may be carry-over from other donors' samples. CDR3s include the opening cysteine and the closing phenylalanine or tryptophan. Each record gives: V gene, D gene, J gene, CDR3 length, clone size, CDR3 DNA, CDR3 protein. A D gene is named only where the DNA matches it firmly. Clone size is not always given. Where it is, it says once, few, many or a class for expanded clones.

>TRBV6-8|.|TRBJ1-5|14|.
TGTGCCAGCAGACGGGCCCCGAAGCCTCAGCCCCAGCATTTT
CASRRAPKPQPQHF
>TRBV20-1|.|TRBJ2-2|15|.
TGCAGTGCTAGAGATTCGGCAGGGAACACCGGGGAGCTGTTTTTT
CSARDSAGNTGELFF
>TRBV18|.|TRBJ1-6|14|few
TGTGCCAGCTCAGAAGGCCCCAGGAATTCACCCCTCCACTTT
CASSEGPRNSPLHF
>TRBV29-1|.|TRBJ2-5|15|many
TGCAGCGTTGCAACCCACCTTAGGGCTGAAGAGACCCAGTACTTC
CSVATHLRAEETQYF
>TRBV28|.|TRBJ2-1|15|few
TGTGCCAGCAGCCCCCCAGACAGCGTTTACCATGAGCAGTTCTTC
CASSPPDSVYHEQFF
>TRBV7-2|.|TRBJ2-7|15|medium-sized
TGTGCCAGCAGCTTAGCGGGGGGGGCCCCCTACGAGCAGTACTTC
CASSLAGGAPYEQYF
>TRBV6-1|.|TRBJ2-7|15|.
TGTGCCAGCAGTGAACGGGATCCTAGAGGCCCCGAGCAGTACTTC
CASSERDPRGPEQYF
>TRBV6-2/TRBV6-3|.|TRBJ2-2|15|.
TGTGCCAGCAGACAGGGACTGGCGAACACCGGGGAGCTGTTTTTT
CASRQGLANTGELFF
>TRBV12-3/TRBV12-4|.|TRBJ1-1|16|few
TGTGCCAGCAGTCCCTTCCTGCGAAGGGCCGGGAATGAAACTTTCTTT
CASSPFLRRAGNETFF
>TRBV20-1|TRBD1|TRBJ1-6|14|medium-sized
TGCAGTGCCCCGAGACAGGGGGCTGATTCACCCCTCCACTTT
CSAPRQGADSPLHF
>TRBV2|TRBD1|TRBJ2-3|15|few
TGTGCCACCCTTGCTGTAGGACAGGTACAAGATACGCAGTATTTT
CATLAVGQVQDTQYF
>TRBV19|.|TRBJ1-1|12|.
TGTGCCAGTAGTTTTTTAACAGGGGAAGCTTTCTTT
CASSFLTGEAFF
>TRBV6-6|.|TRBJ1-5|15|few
TGTGCCAGCAGTTACGGGGGGCAGGGCGGGCAGCCCCAGCATTTT
CASSYGGQGGQPQHF
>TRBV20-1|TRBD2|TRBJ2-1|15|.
TGCAGTGCTAGAGATCCAGTTAGCGGGCCCTTACAGCAGTTCTTC
CSARDPVSGPLQQFF
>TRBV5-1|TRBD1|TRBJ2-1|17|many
TGCGCCAGCAGCCTATCCTCGTGGACAGGGGCCTACAATGAGCAGTTCTTC
CASSLSSWTGAYNEQFF
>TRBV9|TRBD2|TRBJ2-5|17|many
TGTGCCAGCAGCGTAGGTTCGGCTAGCGGGCTGTCAGAGACCCAGTACTTC
CASSVGSASGLSETQYF
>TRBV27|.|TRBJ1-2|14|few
TGTGCCAGCAGTCCCTCTGGGGTAAACTATGGCTACACCTTC
CASSPSGVNYGYTF
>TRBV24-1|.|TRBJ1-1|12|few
TGTGTCACCAGTGGTCTAAACACTGAAGCTTTCTTT
CVTSGLNTEAFF
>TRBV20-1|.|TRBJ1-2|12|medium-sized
TGCAGTGCTCCCGGGGACACCTATGGCTACACCTTC
CSAPGDTYGYTF
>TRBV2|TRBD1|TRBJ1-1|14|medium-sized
TGTGCCAGCAGTTTGGACAGGGGGGGAACTGAAGCTTTCTTT
CASSLDRGGTEAFF